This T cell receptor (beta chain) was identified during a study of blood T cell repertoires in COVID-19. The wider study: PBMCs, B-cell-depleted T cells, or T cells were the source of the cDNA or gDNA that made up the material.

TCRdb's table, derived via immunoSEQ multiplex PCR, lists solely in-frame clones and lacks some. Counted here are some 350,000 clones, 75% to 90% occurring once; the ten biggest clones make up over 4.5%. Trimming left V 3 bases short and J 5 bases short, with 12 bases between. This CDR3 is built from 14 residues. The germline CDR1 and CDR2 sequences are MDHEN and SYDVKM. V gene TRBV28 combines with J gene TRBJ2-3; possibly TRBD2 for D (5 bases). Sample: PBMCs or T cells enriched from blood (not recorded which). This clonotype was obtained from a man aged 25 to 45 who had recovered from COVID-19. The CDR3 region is CASSFTGKGDTQYF. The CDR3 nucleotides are TGTGCCAGCAGTTTTACGGGGAAGGGAGATACGCAGTATTTT. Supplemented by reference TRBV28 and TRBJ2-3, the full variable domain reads DVKVTQSSRYLVKRTGEKVFLECVQDMDHENMFWYRQDPGLGLRLIYFSYDVKMKEKGDIPEGYSVSREKKERFSLILESASTNQTSMYLCASSFTGKGDTQYFGPGTRLTVL.